A single sample gave rise to the 17 T cell receptor beta chains below, sequenced in a study of a mutant IDH1 vaccine in newly diagnosed glioma (dated by TCRdb to 2020 to 2022). Interpreted using the paper, the time point label stands for: week 47, end of study. Each vaccine dose, consisting of 300 ug of a 20-mer mutant IDH1 peptide in Montanide, was administered subcutaneously with topical imiquimod. The library was built by means of the immunoSEQ multiplex PCR assay. TCRdb limited this immuneACCESS table to in-frame rearrangements with V and J called. A share of clones is missing; checked studies link under half to unresolved V genes, and the rest is unexplained. The sample table holds 56,000 or so clones, of which 60% to 80% were seen once. 5.3% of the sample rests with the top ten. Antigens of these TCRs are unknown. Source: PBMCs, taken from a glioma patient whose treatment included an IDH1 peptide vaccine. These receptors originate from a man in his forties or fifties with glioma.

This sequence joins TRBV15 and TRBJ1-1; possible D gene TRBD1, 6 bases. Germline V lookup: CDR1 LNHNV, CDR2 YYDKDF (reference sequence). V gave up 0 bases and J gave up 2 bases, with 13 bases separating them. CDR3 length: 16 amino acids. This CDR3 reads CATSREKGEGNTEAFF. DNA of the CDR3: TGTGCCACCAGCAGAGAAAAGGGGGAGGGAAACACTGAAGCTTTCTTT.

This chain joins TRBV30 and TRBJ1-6, with D possibly matching TRBD1 (6 bases). Germline CDR1 GTSNPN, CDR2 SVGIG (reference sequence). The CDR3 length is 16 residues. The V end lost 2 bases, the J end lost 0 bases, and 11 bases lay between the germline ends. The CDR3 DNA reads TGTGCCTGGAGTATGGACAGCCGCTCCTATAATTCACCCCTCCACTTT. It is translated as CAWSMDSRSYNSPLHF.

V usage is TRBV20-1 and J usage is TRBJ2-7; D is unclear. This CDR3 has 11 amino acids. V was pared by 3 bases and J by 5 bases, with 8 bases between. The germline CDR1 and CDR2 sequences are DFQATT and SNEGSKA (reference sequence). CDR3 protein: CSASPRDEQYF. The DNA for the CDR3 is TGCAGTGCTAGTCCCCGGGACGAGCAGTACTTC.

The chain uses TRBV18 and TRBJ1-4, with a tentative D call TRBD1 (6 bases). V was trimmed by 1 base and J by 4 bases, leaving 10 bases between them. This CDR3 region has 15 residues. Looked up from germline, CDR1 is KGHSH and CDR2 is LQKENI. This CDR3 is CASSPLGQSNEKLFF. The CDR3, as DNA: TGTGCCAGCTCACCACTTGGACAGAGTAATGAAAAACTGTTTTTT.

The rearrangement links TRBV7-2 to TRBJ2-7; D is perhaps TRBD1 or TRBD2 (5 bases each). V lost 1 base to trimming and J lost 4 bases, with 11 bases between them. CDR1 SGHTA and CDR2 FQGNSA come from the germline V gene. The CDR3 extends over 14 amino acids. The CDR3 DNA follows: TGTGCCAGCAGCTTAGGGGGGACCGTGTACGAGCAGTACTTC. Encoded protein: CASSLGGTVYEQYF.

The rearrangement uses TRBV4-3 and TRBJ1-1; D is possibly TRBD1 (5 bases). Trimming pared 4 bases from V and 1 base from J, leaving 10 bases between. Germline CDR1 is LGHNA and CDR2 is YSLEER. CDR3 length: 14 amino acids. The CDR3 sequence: CASSPGRGNTEAFF. The CDR3 DNA reads as TGCGCCAGCAGCCCGGGGAGGGGGAACACTGAAGCTTTCTTT.

The chain links TRBV14 to TRBJ2-1, with TRBD1 matching over 8 bases. The V segment lost 7 bases and the J segment 7 bases; nucleotides outside the gene matches: 15. Per the germline V gene, CDR1 is SGHDN and CDR2 is FVKESK. This CDR3 comprises 16 residues. CDR3 DNA: TGTGCCAGCAACCACCCGGGGACAGGCGCCGGGAATGAGCAGTTCTTC. This sequence encodes CASNHPGTGAGNEQFF.

The rearrangement uses TRBV4-1 and TRBJ1-5; D remains ambiguous. The CDR3 contains 13 residues. Germline lookup yields CDR1 MGHRA and CDR2 YSYEKL. V was pared by 4 bases and J by 7 bases, with 11 bases between. CDR3 DNA sequence: TGCGCCAGCAGCCTCGGGATCAACCAGCCCCAGCATTTT. It encodes CASSLGINQPQHF.

The chain employs TRBV19 and TRBJ1-5; D might be TRBD1 (6 bases). The CDR3 has 14 amino acids. The ends were cut back, 4 bases at V and 4 bases at J, with 11 bases in the middle. The germline V gene has CDR1 LNHDA and CDR2 SQIVND (reference sequence). Here the CDR3 DNA reads TGTGCCAGTAGTACCGGGACACCTAATCAGCCCCAGCATTTT. Protein: CASSTGTPNQPQHF.

The chain combines TRBV25-1 with TRBJ2-7; 8 nucleotides agree with TRBD1. Germline V gene data show CDR1 as MGHDK and CDR2 as SYGVNS. The CDR3 totals 14 residues. V lost 4 bases, J lost 5 bases, and 7 bases stayed unmatched. CDR3 in DNA: TGTGCCAGCAGTGCGACAGGGGTGGTCGACGAGCAGTACTTC. It specifies CASSATGVVDEQYF.

This chain uses TRBV25-1 with TRBJ2-3, with TRBD2 matching over 7 bases. The CDR3 extends over 17 amino acids. V was clipped by 3 bases and J by 6 bases; unmatched bases: 15. Germline CDR1 reads MGHDK; CDR2 reads SYGVNS. CDR3 bases: TGTGCCAGCAGTGACAGGATTCGGGGGTTGGGGGGGGATACGCAGTATTTT. It translates to CASSDRIRGLGGDTQYF. Together with reference TRBV25-1 and TRBJ2-3, the CDR3 gives the full variable domain: EADIYQTPRYLVIGTGKKITLECSQTMGHDKMYWYQQDPGMELHLIHYSYGVNSTEKGDLSSESTVSRIRTEHFPLTLESARPSHTSQYLCASSDRIRGLGGDTQYFGPGTRLTVL.

J is TRBJ1-3 and V is TRBV5-6, with no clear D. V was shortened by 6 bases and J by 0 bases, with 13 bases between the two germline ends. This CDR3 comprises 15 residues. CDR1 and CDR2 from the germline V gene are SGHDT and YYEEEE. The CDR3 loop reads CASTLTSTSGNTIYF. The CDR3 coding sequence is TGTGCCAGCACCTTAACTTCAACCTCTGGAAACACCATATATTTT.

This clone occurred a few times. The chain joins TRBV21-1 to TRBJ2-7; the D segment call TRBD1 is taken from the table without a DNA check. TRBV21-1 is a documented pseudogene. The CDR3 is made up of 8 amino acids. The CDR3 nucleotides read TGTGCCAGCGGACAGACGCGCTTC. Its protein is CASGQTRF.

V gene TRBV7-2 combines with J gene TRBJ1-1, with 7 bases aligning to TRBD1. V lost 3 bases, J lost 9 bases, and 13 bases stayed unmatched. This CDR3 contains 15 residues. Germline CDR1 SGHTA, CDR2 FQGNSA. CDR3 bases: TGTGCCAGCAGCTTGGGGGGACAGCGAGATAAACAAGCTTTCTTT. As protein: CASSLGGQRDKQAFF.

The chain carries TRBV6-5 and TRBJ1-2; a possible D gene is TRBD1 (6 bases). The CDR3 is 13 residues long. Germline CDR1 MNHEY, CDR2 SVGAGI. Trimming pared 6 bases from V and 6 bases from J, leaving 14 bases between. CDR3: CASSLTGVDGYTF. In DNA, the CDR3 is TGTGCCAGCAGCTTGACAGGCGTAGATGGCTACACCTTC.

The CDR3: CASSSLGTGETGELFF. CDR3 nucleotide sequence: TGTGCCAGCAGTTCTCTAGGGACAGGGGAAACCGGGGAGCTGTTTTTT. The gene calls are TRBV25-1 and TRBJ2-2; 10 bases agree with TRBD1. The CDR3 is made up of 16 amino acids. V trimming: 5 bases; J trimming: 5 bases; junction bases outside the gene matches: 8. Germline V lookup: CDR1 MGHDK, CDR2 SYGVNS. Combining the CDR3 with reference TRBV25-1 and TRBJ2-2 gives the whole variable domain EADIYQTPRYLVIGTGKKITLECSQTMGHDKMYWYQQDPGMELHLIHYSYGVNSTEKGDLSSESTVSRIRTEHFPLTLESARPSHTSQYLCASSSLGTGETGELFFGEGSRLTVL.

The rearrangement uses TRBV2 and TRBJ1-5, with no clear D. Trimming removed 6 bases from V and 1 base from J, with 4 bases in between. Germline assignment: CDR1 SNHLY and CDR2 FYNNEI. This CDR3 comprises 12 residues. CDR3 DNA: TGTGCCAGCAGAGGGAGCAATCAGCCCCAGCATTTT. Translation gives CASRGSNQPQHF.